This paragraph reports one TCR beta chain. Antigen specificity is unknown. The authors ran a second PCR of roughly 6 to 12 cycles using a sample-barcoded 5' primer and a J-beta primer mix. MiXCR, run by TCRdb on the 5' RACE reads, gives a single entry per CDR3 protein. The sample includes about 800,000 distinct CDR3 sequences, more than 45% of them seen just once. This entry comes from a study of blood T cells in healthy people across ages. Study as a whole: There was about one barcoded beta molecule captured by template switching per two T cells. Study observations and caveats: TCR beta diversity per million T cells fell roughly linearly with age. Researchers said unsorted PBMCs prevented a conclusive naive versus antigen-experienced comparison.

Germline V gives CDR1 SGHAT, CDR2 FQNNGV. The CDR3 is 15 residues long. V gave up 4 bases and J gave up 0 bases, with 12 bases separating them. The chain links TRBV11-2 to TRBJ1-2; maybe TRBD1 (6 bases). The sample comprised blood. The receptor was isolated from a man between 25 and 39 years old in good health. The CDR3 nucleotides are TGTGCCAGCAGCTACACAGGGTCTGCTAACTATGGCTACACCTTC. Its protein product is CASSYTGSANYGYTF.